This T cell receptor (beta chain) was retrieved from a study of T cell repertoires in cytomegalovirus infection. Overall study: CMV infection together with matching HLA type was indicated by public TCR beta signatures.

In its sample, this clonotype was seen many times. In TCRdb, the reads were re-called with MiXCR into one record per CDR3 protein. The sample includes under 300,000 distinct CDR3 sequences, roughly an eighth seen only once; the top ten take about 1.5%. The sequenced sample was PBMCs. The clonotype comes from a human donor in good health (CMV status not recorded). Some clones in this sample may be carry-over from other donors' samples.

Here the CDR3 reads CASRLFGDSQETQYF. The CDR3 nucleotides read TGTGCCAGCAGATTATTCGGGGACAGTCAAGAGACCCAGTACTTC. The chain carries TRBV7-9 and TRBJ2-5; 7 positions agree with TRBD1. Germline V gene sequence: CDR1 SEHNR, CDR2 FQNEAQ (reference sequence). The CDR3 runs 15 residues. J lost 2 bases, V lost 6 bases, and 9 bases had no gene match.